This T cell receptor (beta chain) stems from a study of TIL therapy for anti-PD-1-resistant metastatic lung cancer. This was the immunoSEQ v3 assay. Sequencing depth was some 2 million read pairs for survey level, roughly 4.5-6.5 million for deep. Assay used: immunoSEQ multiplex PCR; TCRdb lists only in-frame clones, some missing. Of about 2,200 clones in the sample, roughly 75% were seen once. Germline V lookup: CDR1 LGHNA, CDR2 YSLEER. Trimming stripped 0 bases from V and 3 bases from J, with 5 bases between. This CDR3 region has 13 residues. The time point denotes: pre-treatment sample, taken before nivolumab and TIL therapy. Most excised metastases sampled were pleural nodules or supraclavicular lymph nodes.

This receptor was taken from a person aged 25 to 80 with non-small cell lung cancer. Some clones in this sample may be carry-over from other donors' samples. The chain joins TRBV4-3 to TRBJ1-1, with D uncertain. Source: tumor tissue, taken at baseline. The CDR3: CASSQEGDTEAFF. As DNA, the CDR3 is TGCGCCAGCAGCCAAGAAGGAGACACTGAAGCTTTCTTT.